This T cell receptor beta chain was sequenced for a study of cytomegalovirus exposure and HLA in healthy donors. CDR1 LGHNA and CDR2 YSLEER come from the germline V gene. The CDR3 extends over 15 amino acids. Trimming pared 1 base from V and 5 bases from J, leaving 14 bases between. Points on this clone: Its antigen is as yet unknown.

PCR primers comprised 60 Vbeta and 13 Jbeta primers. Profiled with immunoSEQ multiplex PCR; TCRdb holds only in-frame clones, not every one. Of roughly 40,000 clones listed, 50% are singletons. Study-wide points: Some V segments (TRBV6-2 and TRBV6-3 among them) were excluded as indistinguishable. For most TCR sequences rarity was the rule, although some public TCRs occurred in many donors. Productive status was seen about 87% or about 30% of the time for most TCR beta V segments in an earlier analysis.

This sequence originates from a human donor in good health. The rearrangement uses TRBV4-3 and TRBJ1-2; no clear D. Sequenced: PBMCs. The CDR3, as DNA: TGCGCCAGCAGCCAAGTACGAGAAGGGAGGTATGGCTACACCTTC. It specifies CASSQVREGRYGYTF.